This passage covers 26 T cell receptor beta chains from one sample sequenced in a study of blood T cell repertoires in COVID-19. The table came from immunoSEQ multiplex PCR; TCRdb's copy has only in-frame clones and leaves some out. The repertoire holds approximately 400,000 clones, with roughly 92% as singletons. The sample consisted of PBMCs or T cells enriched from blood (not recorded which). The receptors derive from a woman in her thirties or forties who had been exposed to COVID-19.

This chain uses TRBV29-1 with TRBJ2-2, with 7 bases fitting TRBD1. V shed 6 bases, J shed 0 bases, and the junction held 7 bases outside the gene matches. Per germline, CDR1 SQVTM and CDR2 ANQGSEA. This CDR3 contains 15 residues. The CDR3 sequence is CSVEQGTANTGELFF. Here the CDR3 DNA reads TGCAGCGTAGAACAGGGGACAGCGAACACCGGGGAGCTGTTTTTT.

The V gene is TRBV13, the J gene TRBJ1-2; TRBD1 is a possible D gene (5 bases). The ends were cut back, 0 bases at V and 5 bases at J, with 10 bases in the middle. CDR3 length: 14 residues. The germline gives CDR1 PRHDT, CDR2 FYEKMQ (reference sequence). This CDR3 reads CASSLGAGKYGYTF. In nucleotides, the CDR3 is TGTGCCAGCAGCTTAGGGGCAGGGAAATATGGCTACACCTTC.

This CDR3 is CASTKTGYEQYF. CDR3 nucleotides: TGTGCCAGCACCAAAACGGGGTACGAGCAGTACTTC. The V call is TRBV11-2, the J call TRBJ2-7, with D possibly matching TRBD2 (5 bases). The V gene lost 7 bases and the J gene lost 4 bases, with 11 bases spanning the gap. Germline V gene lookup returns CDR1 SGHAT and CDR2 FQNNGV. CDR3 length equals 12 residues.

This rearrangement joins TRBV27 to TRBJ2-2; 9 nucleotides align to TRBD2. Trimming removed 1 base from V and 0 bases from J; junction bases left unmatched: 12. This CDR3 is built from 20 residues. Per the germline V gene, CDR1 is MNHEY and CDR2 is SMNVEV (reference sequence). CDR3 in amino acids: CASSLFAGGLSIANTGELFF. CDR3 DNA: TGTGCCAGCAGTTTATTTGCGGGGGGGCTCTCAATTGCGAACACCGGGGAGCTGTTTTTT.

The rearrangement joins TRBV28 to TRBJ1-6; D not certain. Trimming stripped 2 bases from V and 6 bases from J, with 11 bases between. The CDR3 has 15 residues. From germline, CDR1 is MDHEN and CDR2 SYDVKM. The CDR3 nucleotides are TGTGCCAGCAGTTTAGGAGGGTTCTCTAATTCACCCCTCCACTTT. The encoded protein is CASSLGGFSNSPLHF.

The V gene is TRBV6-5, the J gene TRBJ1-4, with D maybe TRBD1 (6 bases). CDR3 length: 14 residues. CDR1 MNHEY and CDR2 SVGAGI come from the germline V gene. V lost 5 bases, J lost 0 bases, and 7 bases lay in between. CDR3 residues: CASSRTATNEKLFF. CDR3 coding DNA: TGTGCCAGCAGTAGGACAGCAACTAATGAAAAACTGTTTTTT.

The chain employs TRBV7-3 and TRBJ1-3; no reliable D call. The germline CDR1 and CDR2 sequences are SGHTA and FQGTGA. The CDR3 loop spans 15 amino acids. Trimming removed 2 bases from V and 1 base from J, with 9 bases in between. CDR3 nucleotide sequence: TGTGCCAGCAGCTTACAGCGGGGATCTGGAAACACCATATATTTT. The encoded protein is CASSLQRGSGNTIYF.

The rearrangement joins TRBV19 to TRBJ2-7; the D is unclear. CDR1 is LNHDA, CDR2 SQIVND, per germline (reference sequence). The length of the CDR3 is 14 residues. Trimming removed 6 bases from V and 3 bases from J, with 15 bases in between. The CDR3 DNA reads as TGTGCCAGTAGCCCCAATTGGGCAGGCTACGAGCAGTACTTC. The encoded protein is CASSPNWAGYEQYF.

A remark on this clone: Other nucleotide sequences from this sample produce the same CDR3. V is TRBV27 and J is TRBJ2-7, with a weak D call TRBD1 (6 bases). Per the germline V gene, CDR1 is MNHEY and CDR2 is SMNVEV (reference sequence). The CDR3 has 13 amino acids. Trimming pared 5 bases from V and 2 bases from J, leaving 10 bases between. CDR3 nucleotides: TGTGCCAGCAGTCTTACAGGGACCTACGAGCAGTACTTC. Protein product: CASSLTGTYEQYF.

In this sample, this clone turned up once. The CDR3 sequence is CASSPQGARNTEAFF. DNA for the CDR3: TGTGCCAGCAGCCCACAGGGGGCGCGGAACACTGAAGCTTTCTTT. This chain joins TRBV7-9 and TRBJ1-1; 9 bases map to TRBD1. CDR1 SEHNR and CDR2 FQNEAQ come from the germline V gene (reference sequence). CDR3 size: 15 residues. V lost 5 bases, J lost 1 base, and 5 bases stayed unmatched. Combining the CDR3 with reference TRBV7-9 and TRBJ1-1 gives the whole variable domain DTGVSQNPRHKITKRGQNVTFRCDPISEHNRLYWYRQTLGQGPEFLTYFQNEAQLEKSRLLSDRFSAERPKGSFSTLEIQRTEQGDSAMYLCASSPQGARNTEAFFGQGTRLTVV.

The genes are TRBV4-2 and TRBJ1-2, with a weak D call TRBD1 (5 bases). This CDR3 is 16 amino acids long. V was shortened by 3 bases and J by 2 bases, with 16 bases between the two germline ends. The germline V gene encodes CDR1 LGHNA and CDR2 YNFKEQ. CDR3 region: CASSQGRTGGNYGYTF. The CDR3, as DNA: TGTGCCAGCAGCCAGGGGAGGACGGGGGGGAACTATGGCTACACCTTC.

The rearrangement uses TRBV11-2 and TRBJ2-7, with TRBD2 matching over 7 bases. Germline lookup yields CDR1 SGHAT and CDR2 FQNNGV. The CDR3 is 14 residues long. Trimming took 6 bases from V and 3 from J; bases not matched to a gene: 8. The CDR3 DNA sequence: TGTGCCAGCAGTCGAGAAGGCGGGGGCTACGAGCAGTACTTC. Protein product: CASSREGGGYEQYF.

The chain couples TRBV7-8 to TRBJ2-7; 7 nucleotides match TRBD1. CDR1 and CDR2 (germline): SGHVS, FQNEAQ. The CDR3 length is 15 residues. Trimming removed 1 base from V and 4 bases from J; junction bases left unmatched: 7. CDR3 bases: TGTGCCAGCAGCTTAGGAGGGGGCGCAGGATACGAGCAGTACTTC. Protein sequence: CASSLGGGAGYEQYF.

CDR3 nucleotide sequence: TGTGCCAGCAGTGAAGTGCATCGGGACAGGCAGACCAATAACTATGGCTACACCTTC. It codes for CASSEVHRDRQTNNYGYTF. The chain recombines TRBV6-1 with TRBJ1-2, with 8 bases lining up with TRBD1. Germline V gene lookup returns CDR1 MNHNS and CDR2 SASEGT. J was trimmed by 1 base and V by 1 base; bases with no gene match: 14. The CDR3 is 19 amino acids.

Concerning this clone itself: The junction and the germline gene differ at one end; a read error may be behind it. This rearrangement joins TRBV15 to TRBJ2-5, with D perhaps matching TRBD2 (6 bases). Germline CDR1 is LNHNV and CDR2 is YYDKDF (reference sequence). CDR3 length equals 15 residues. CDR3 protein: CAASRDRLGGRDQYF. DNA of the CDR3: TGTGCCGCCAGCAGAGATCGACTAGGTGGAAGAGACCAGTACTTC.

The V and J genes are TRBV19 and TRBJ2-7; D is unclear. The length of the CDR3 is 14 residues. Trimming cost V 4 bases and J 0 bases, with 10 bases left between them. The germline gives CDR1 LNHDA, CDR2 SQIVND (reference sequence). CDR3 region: CASSKDTPSYEQYF. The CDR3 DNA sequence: TGTGCCAGTAGTAAAGATACACCCTCCTACGAGCAGTACTTC.

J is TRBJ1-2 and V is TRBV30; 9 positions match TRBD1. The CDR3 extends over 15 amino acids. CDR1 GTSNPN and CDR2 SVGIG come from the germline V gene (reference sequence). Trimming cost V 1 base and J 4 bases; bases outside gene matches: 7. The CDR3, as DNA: TGTGCCTGGAGTGAGGGGGACAGGGTCTTCTATGGCTACACCTTC. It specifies CAWSEGDRVFYGYTF.

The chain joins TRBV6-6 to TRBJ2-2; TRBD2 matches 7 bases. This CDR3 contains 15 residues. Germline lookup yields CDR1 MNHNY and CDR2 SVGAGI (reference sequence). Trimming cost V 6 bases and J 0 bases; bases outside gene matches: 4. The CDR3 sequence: CASRGAGANTGELFF. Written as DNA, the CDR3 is TGTGCCAGCAGGGGCGCGGGAGCGAACACCGGGGAGCTGTTTTTT.

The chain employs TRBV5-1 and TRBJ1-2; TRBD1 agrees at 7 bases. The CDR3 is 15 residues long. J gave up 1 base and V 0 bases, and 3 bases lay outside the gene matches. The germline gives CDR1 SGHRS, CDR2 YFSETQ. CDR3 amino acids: CASSLETGNNYGYTF. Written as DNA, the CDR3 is TGCGCCAGCAGCTTGGAGACAGGGAATAACTATGGCTACACCTTC.

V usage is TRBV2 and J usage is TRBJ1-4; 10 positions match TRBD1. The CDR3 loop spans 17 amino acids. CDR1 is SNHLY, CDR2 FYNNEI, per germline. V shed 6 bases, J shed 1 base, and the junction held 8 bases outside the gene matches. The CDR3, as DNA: TGTGCCAGCAGGAAAGGACAGGGGGAGGGAACTAATGAAAAACTGTTTTTT. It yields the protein CASRKGQGEGTNEKLFF.

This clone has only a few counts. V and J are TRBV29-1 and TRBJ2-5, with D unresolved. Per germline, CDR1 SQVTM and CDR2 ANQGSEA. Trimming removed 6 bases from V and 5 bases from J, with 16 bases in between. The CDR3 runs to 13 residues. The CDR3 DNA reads TGCAGCGTCTTACTGTATAATACGGAGACCCAGTACTTC. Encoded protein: CSVLLYNTETQYF.

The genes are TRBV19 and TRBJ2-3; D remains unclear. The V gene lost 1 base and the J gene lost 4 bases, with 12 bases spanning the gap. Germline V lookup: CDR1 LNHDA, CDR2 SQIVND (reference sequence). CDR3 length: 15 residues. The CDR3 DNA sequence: TGTGCCAGTAGTATAGGGCCGTTCCGGGCAGATACGCAGTATTTT. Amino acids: CASSIGPFRADTQYF.

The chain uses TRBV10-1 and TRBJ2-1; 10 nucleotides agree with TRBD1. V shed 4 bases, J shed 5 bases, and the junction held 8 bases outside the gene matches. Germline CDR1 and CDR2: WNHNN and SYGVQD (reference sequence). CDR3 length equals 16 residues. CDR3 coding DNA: TGCGCCAGCAGTGGGACGGACAGGGGGATCGACAATGAGCAGTTCTTC. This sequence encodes CASSGTDRGIDNEQFF.

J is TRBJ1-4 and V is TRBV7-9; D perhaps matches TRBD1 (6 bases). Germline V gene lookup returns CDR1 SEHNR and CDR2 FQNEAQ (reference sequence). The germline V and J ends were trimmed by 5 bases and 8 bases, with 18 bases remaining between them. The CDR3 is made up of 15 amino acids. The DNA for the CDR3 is TGTGCCAGCAGCGCACTACAGGGTCTTAGAGAAAAACTGTTTTTT. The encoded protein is CASSALQGLREKLFF.

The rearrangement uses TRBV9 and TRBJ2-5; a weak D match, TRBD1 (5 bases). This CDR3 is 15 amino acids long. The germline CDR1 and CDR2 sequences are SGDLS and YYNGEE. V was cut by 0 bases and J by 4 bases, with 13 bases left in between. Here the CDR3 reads CASSVEGDWIETQYF. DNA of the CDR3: TGTGCCAGCAGCGTAGAAGGGGATTGGATAGAGACCCAGTACTTC. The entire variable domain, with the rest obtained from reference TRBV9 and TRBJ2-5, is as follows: DSGVTQTPKHLITATGQRVTLRCSPRSGDLSVYWYQQSLDQGLQFLIQYYNGEERAKGNILERFSAQQFPDLHSELNLSSLELGDSALYFCASSVEGDWIETQYFGPGTRLLVL.

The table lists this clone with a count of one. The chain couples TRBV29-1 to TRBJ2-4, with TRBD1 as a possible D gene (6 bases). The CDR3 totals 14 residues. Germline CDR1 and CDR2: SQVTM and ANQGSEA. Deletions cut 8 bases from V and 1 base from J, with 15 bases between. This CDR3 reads CSMGPQGAKNIQYF. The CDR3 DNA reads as TGCAGCATGGGACCTCAGGGGGCCAAAAACATTCAGTACTTC.